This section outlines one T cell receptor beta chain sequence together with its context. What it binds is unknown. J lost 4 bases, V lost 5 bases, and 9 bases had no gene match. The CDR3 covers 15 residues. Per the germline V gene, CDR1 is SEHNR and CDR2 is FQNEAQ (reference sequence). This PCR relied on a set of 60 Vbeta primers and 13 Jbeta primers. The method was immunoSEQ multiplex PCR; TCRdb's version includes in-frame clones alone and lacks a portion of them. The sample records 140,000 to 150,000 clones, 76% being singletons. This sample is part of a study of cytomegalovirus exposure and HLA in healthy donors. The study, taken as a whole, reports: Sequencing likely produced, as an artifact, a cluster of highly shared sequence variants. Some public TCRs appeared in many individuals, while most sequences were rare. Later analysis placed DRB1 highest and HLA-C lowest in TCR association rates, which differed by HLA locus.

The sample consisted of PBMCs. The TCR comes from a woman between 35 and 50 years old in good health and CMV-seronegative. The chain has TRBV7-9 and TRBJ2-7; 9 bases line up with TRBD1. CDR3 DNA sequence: TGTGCCAGCAGCCCGCGGACAGGGGCAGGTTACGAGCAGTACTTC. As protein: CASSPRTGAGYEQYF.